This TCR beta chain originates from a study of regulatory T cells in long-lasting Graves disease. Germline V gene lookup returns CDR1 LGHNA and CDR2 YSLEER. This CDR3 has 16 amino acids. The trim removed 0 bases at V and 7 bases at J, leaving 6 bases unmatched. Sample time point: newly diagnosed GD, antithyroid drugs for less than 3 months. From PBMCs, RNA was extracted and then used to make the TCR library. It was American Thyroid Association guidelines that determined Graves' disease diagnosis. Study-wide points: With some 2,700 shared public clonotypes, persistent patients exceeded new patients, who shared more than 750.

Construction of TCR beta libraries relied on iRepertoire HTBI primers and on Arm-PCR targeting CDR3 regions. In the authors' methods: The samples yielded some 62 TRBV and around 13 TRBJ segments. TCRdb reprocessed the multiplex PCR reads with MiXCR, giving one entry per CDR3 protein. The V and J calls shown here were made by TCRdb, not taken from the authors' results. The sample includes approximately 360,000 distinct CDR3 sequences, approximately 12% seen only once; the top ten take about 20%. Many counts were recorded for this clonotype. The antigen remains undetermined. These data also formed part of another study, on T cells in Graves' hyperthyroidism and ophthalmopathy.

This sequence joins TRBV4-3 and TRBJ2-1, with 10 positions matching TRBD2. The sequences come from peripheral blood mononuclear cells (PBMCs), collected at new diagnosis, from a patient treated with antithyroid drugs. The clonotype was recovered from a woman aged 18-30 years with Graves disease. CDR3 residues: CASSQDRASGSNEQFF. The CDR3 nucleotides read TGCGCCAGCAGCCAAGATAGAGCTAGCGGGAGTAATGAGCAGTTCTTC.